The source of this T cell receptor (beta chain) is a study of Ad26.COV2.S vaccination and SARS-CoV-2 variants. Whole-study results and caveats: Greater spike-specific TCR breadth was seen in vaccine recipients than in placebo recipients. Reported post-vaccination CD8+ and CD4+ T cell responses to spike showed substantial breadth.

About this clone: Its antigen is not known.

The sample's treatment: about 20 received Ad26.COV2.S at low or high dose, single or two shots; about 5 received placebo; per-sample allocation not given. The samples date from day 63 after the first vaccine or placebo injection. An 18-55-year-old adult in Boston served as donor. CDR1 and CDR2 from the germline V gene are SGHAT and FQNNGV. The CDR3 runs 14 residues. The V segment lost 2 bases and the J segment 2 bases; nucleotides outside the gene matches: 2. Sequencing was performed with immunoSEQ multiplex PCR; in TCRdb, only in-frame clones are kept and a portion is missing. The sample records 440,000 or so clones, nearly 90% being singletons.

The sequence came from a person between 18 and 59 years old who received the Ad26.COV2.S COVID-19 vaccine or a placebo. The sample in question was peripheral blood, obtained in a trial of Ad26.COV2.S vaccine versus placebo. The chain is built from TRBV11-2 and TRBJ2-7; 8 positions agree with TRBD2. This CDR3 is CASSLTSGPYEQYF. DNA of the CDR3: TGTGCCAGCAGCTTAACTAGCGGCCCCTACGAGCAGTACTTC.